The present entry profiles one T cell receptor (beta chain) with its context. How the authors handled the data: Amplification of reference gene primers provided the estimated nucleated cell counts. Some clones are missing from TCRdb's copy, which holds only in-frame ones; the method was immunoSEQ multiplex PCR. From that table come the V and J calls and clone size; the DNA was used to work out D and trimming. This sample carries about 260,000 clones, approximately 85% of them seen once, and the ten largest clones take roughly 1.9%. The data are from a study of blood T cell repertoires in COVID-19. Cohorts were assigned according to the clinical history that participants reported. The recovered donors of Cohort 3 showed two negative PCRs, clearance, or symptom resolution. The V segment lost 3 bases and the J segment 9 bases; nucleotides outside the gene matches: 10. The germline gives CDR1 SNHLY, CDR2 FYNNEI. The CDR3 runs to 16 residues.

The chain links TRBV2 to TRBJ1-6; 8 bases align to TRBD1. Sequencing was performed on PBMCs or T cells enriched from blood (not recorded which). This sequence was found in a woman between 45 and 65 years old who had recovered from COVID-19. This CDR3 is CASSDFRTGPSSPLHF. The DNA of the CDR3 is TGTGCCAGCAGTGACTTCAGGACAGGGCCAAGTTCACCCCTCCACTTT.